The 16 T cell receptor beta chains below were found in one sample sequenced in a study of shared clonotypes between healthy human individuals. The data were produced by immunoSEQ multiplex PCR, yet TCRdb's version contains in-frame clones alone and is incomplete. Seen here are approximately 2.4 million clones, under 97% observed once, and the top ten hold around 0.13%. What was sequenced was naive CD4+ T cells sorted from blood. Sample subset: CD45RA+ positively selected. The receptors were gathered from a man younger than 35 in good health.

The J gene is TRBJ1-2, the V gene TRBV30, with D unclear. The CDR3 covers 12 residues. CDR1 is GTSNPN, CDR2 SVGIG, per germline (reference sequence). Trimming removed 2 bases from V and 2 bases from J, with 6 bases in between. In nucleotides, the CDR3 is TGTGCCTGGAGTAGTGCCAACTATGGCTACACCTTC. Translating gives CAWSSANYGYTF.

This clone was seen only a few times. The rearrangement links TRBV2 to TRBJ1-5, with 12 bases aligning to TRBD1. There are 15 residues in the CDR3. Germline lookup yields CDR1 SNHLY and CDR2 FYNNEI. V shed 10 bases, J shed 7 bases, and the junction held 11 bases outside the gene matches. CDR3 sequence: CATQGDRGLGQPQHF. In DNA, the CDR3 is TGTGCCACCCAGGGGGACAGGGGGCTTGGGCAGCCCCAGCATTTT.

The chain recombines TRBV6-6 with TRBJ1-1; maybe TRBD1 (5 bases). Germline CDR1 MNHNY, CDR2 SVGAGI (reference sequence). The germline V and J ends were trimmed by 0 bases and 9 bases, with 11 bases remaining between them. This CDR3 has 13 residues. The CDR3 sequence: CASSYSADRKAFF. The DNA for the CDR3 is TGTGCCAGCAGTTACTCGGCTGACAGAAAAGCTTTCTTT.

V usage is TRBV28 and J usage is TRBJ1-2; D gene unclear. V shed 5 bases and J shed 9 bases, with 22 bases lying between them. The V gene's germline CDR1 is MDHEN and CDR2 SYDVKM. The CDR3 is 15 residues long. In nucleotides, the CDR3 is TGTGCCAGCAGTCTAACCCCCACGACTAGCGAGAGCTACACCTTC. As protein: CASSLTPTTSESYTF.

The rearrangement links TRBV18 to TRBJ1-1; TRBD1 aligns across 9 bases. Looked up from germline, CDR1 is KGHSH and CDR2 is LQKENI. The CDR3 extends over 13 amino acids. Losses at the gene ends were 6 bases for V and 11 bases for J; bases not matched to a gene: 10. The CDR3 DNA follows: TGTGCCAGCTCGTCCGCCCGGGACAGGGCGGCTTTCTTT. Translated: CASSSARDRAAFF. Variable domain in full (rest from reference TRBV18 and TRBJ1-1): NAGVMQNPRHLVRRRGQEARLRCSPMKGHSHVYWYRQLPEEGLKFMVYLQKENIIDESGMPKERFSAEFPKEGPSILRIQQVVRGDSAAYFCASSSARDRAAFFGQGTRLTVV.

The gene calls are TRBV30 and TRBJ2-7; 7 bases fit TRBD1. This CDR3 comprises 14 residues. Per germline, CDR1 GTSNPN and CDR2 SVGIG (reference sequence). J lost 4 bases, V lost 7 bases, and 13 bases had no gene match. CDR3 region: CAFEIGQGVYEQYF. CDR3 DNA: TGTGCCTTCGAAATCGGGCAGGGGGTATACGAGCAGTACTTC.

Details on this clone: Other nucleotide sequences from this sample produce the same CDR3. This rearrangement joins TRBV18 to TRBJ2-7; possibly TRBD1 for D (6 bases). V dropped 1 base and J dropped 2 bases, with 9 bases sitting between them. From germline, CDR1 is KGHSH and CDR2 LQKENI. The CDR3 is 14 amino acids. The CDR3 DNA reads TGTGCCAGCTCACCACGGGGGCTCCCCTACGAGCAGTACTTC. This sequence encodes CASSPRGLPYEQYF. Drawing the rest from reference TRBV18 and TRBJ2-7, the complete variable domain is NAGVMQNPRHLVRRRGQEARLRCSPMKGHSHVYWYRQLPEEGLKFMVYLQKENIIDESGMPKERFSAEFPKEGPSILRIQQVVRGDSAAYFCASSPRGLPYEQYFGPGTRLTVT.

On this clone: Other DNA sequences from this sample encode an identical CDR3 as well. The J gene is TRBJ1-2, the V gene TRBV7-8; D gene unclear. The CDR3 is 13 amino acids. V lost 5 bases and J 0 bases, leaving 7 bases between the germline ends. Germline CDR1 reads SGHVS; CDR2 reads FQNEAQ. CDR3: CASSPDSNYGYTF. The CDR3 bases are TGTGCCAGCAGCCCAGATTCTAACTATGGCTACACCTTC. Using reference TRBV7-8 and TRBJ1-2 for the parts outside the CDR3, the full variable domain is GAGVSQSPRYKVAKRGQDVALRCDPISGHVSLFWYQQALGQGPEFLTYFQNEAQLDKSGLPSDRFFAERPEGSVSTLKIQRTQQEDSAVYLCASSPDSNYGYTFGSGTRLTVV.

This chain links TRBV29-1 with TRBJ2-5; 7 bases line up with TRBD1. The CDR3 is made up of 15 amino acids. Germline V gene lookup returns CDR1 SQVTM and CDR2 ANQGSEA. J gave up 2 bases and V 5 bases, and 11 bases lay outside the gene matches. The CDR3 DNA reads as TGCAGCGTTCACCGACAGGGCGCGAATCAAGAGACCCAGTACTTC. Translation: CSVHRQGANQETQYF.

This clone was detected only once. The gene calls are TRBV10-3 and TRBJ1-1, with 9 bases fitting TRBD1. Trimming removed 4 bases from V and 10 bases from J; junction bases left unmatched: 4. Germline V lookup: CDR1 ENHRY, CDR2 SYGVKD. The CDR3 contains 12 residues. The CDR3 sequence is CAISAGQGAAFF. For the CDR3, the DNA is TGTGCCATCAGTGCGGGACAGGGAGCAGCTTTCTTT.

CDR3 DNA sequence: TGTGCCTGGAGTGTATCCAGAACTAGCGGCTCTGGGGCCAACGTCCTGACTTTC. This codes for CAWSVSRTSGSGANVLTF. The rearrangement links TRBV30 to TRBJ2-6, with 8 bases aligning to TRBD2. The length of the CDR3 is 18 residues. Germline CDR1 reads GTSNPN; CDR2 reads SVGIG (reference sequence). V was pared by 0 bases and J by 0 bases, with 7 bases of the junction left unmatched. The full variable domain, completed using reference TRBV30 and TRBJ2-6, is SQTIHQWPATLVQPVGSPLSLECTVEGTSNPNLYWYRQAAGRGLQLLFYSVGIGQISSEVPQNLSASRPQDRQFILSSKKLLLSDSGFYLCAWSVSRTSGSGANVLTFGAGSRLTVL.

A remark on this clone: At one boundary the junction diverges from the germline segment, which might be a read error. The rearrangement uses TRBV7-7 and TRBJ1-6; TRBD1 agrees at 9 bases. Per the germline V gene, CDR1 is SSHAT and CDR2 is FNYEAQ (reference sequence). This CDR3 comprises 19 residues. This CDR3 reads CASRRIPGQGWAPNSPLHF. Here the CDR3 DNA reads TGTGCTAGCAGGCGTATTCCGGGACAGGGATGGGCCCCTAATTCACCCCTCCACTTT.

The chain employs TRBV5-6 and TRBJ1-1; 7 bases are a match to TRBD1. This CDR3 has 13 amino acids. The V gene end was trimmed by 6 bases and the J gene end by 5 bases; junction bases not matched to a gene: 7. The V gene's germline CDR1 is SGHDT and CDR2 YYEEEE. In DNA, the CDR3 is TGTGCCAGCATCTTAACAGGGGAAACTGAAGCTTTCTTT. Its protein is CASILTGETEAFF.

The chain links TRBV7-9 to TRBJ2-5, with D possibly matching TRBD1 (6 bases). The germline V gene has CDR1 SEHNR and CDR2 FQNEAQ (reference sequence). The CDR3 length is 15 residues. V was clipped by 4 bases and J by 2 bases, with 14 bases between them. The CDR3 loop is CASSSGGGRQETQYF. CDR3 sequence (DNA): TGTGCCAGCAGCTCCGGTGGGGGCAGACAAGAGACCCAGTACTTC.

The chain employs TRBV7-6 and TRBJ2-7; D uncertain. V was pared by 1 base and J by 0 bases, with 13 bases between. CDR3 size: 16 residues. CDR1 is SGHVS and CDR2 is FNYEAQ in the germline V gene. The CDR3 nucleotides read TGTGCCAGCAGCTTAGGCTCCTCGTCGAGCTCCTACGAGCAGTACTTC. This gives the protein CASSLGSSSSSYEQYF.

This clone has a single count. CDR3 protein: CASSLAAGRSYEQYF. CDR3 coding DNA: TGCGCCAGCAGCTTGGCAGCAGGGCGGTCCTACGAGCAGTACTTC. V gene TRBV5-1 combines with J gene TRBJ2-7, with D possibly TRBD1 on 5 matching bases. CDR1 SGHRS and CDR2 YFSETQ come from the germline V gene. V lost 0 bases to trimming and J lost 1 base, with 11 bases between them. The CDR3 length is 15 residues.